One sample yielded the 30 T cell receptor beta chains listed below, sequenced in a study of vaccination and CD4 T cells after COVID-19. The treatment: approximately 10-day PBMC culture with coronavirus spike peptide pools or control peptides (ViraFEST assay). Sequencing of the DNA from cultured CD4+ T cells was carried out with the Oncomine TCR Beta short-read assay. TCRdb fed the PCR reads into MiXCR, producing one record per CDR3 protein. The repertoire holds roughly 16,000 distinct CDR3 sequences, with less than 65% as singletons. Which antigens these TCRs recognize remains unknown. The sequenced sample was cultured CD4+ T cells from blood, obtained after SARS-CoV-2 vaccination. Receptors originate from a human donor with COVID-19.

The J gene is TRBJ1-2, the V gene TRBV11-2; TRBD1 might be the D (5 bases). In germline, CDR1 is SGHAT, CDR2 FQNNGV. This CDR3 is built from 15 residues. Trimming left V 5 bases short and J 5 bases short, with 18 bases between. The CDR3 loop is CASSASPGTEYGYTF. Written as DNA, the CDR3 is TGTGCCAGCAGCGCGTCCCCCGGGACGGAATATGGCTACACCTTC.

The chain employs TRBV6-1 and TRBJ2-1; 7 bases match TRBD2. The CDR3 consists of 13 residues. Germline assignment: CDR1 MNHNS and CDR2 SASEGT. Trimming at V came to 1 base and at J to 15 bases, leaving 9 bases not matched to a gene. CDR3 nucleotide sequence: TGTGCCAGCAGTGAAGGGGGACTACCGCGGTTGTTCTTC. Translated, it gives CASSEGGLPRLFF.

The chain carries TRBV6-2 or TRBV6-3 and TRBJ2-7, with D possibly matching TRBD2 (5 bases). Germline lookup yields CDR1 MNHEY and CDR2 SVGEGT. The CDR3 is made up of 13 amino acids. V lost 7 bases and J 3 bases, leaving 13 bases between the germline ends. The CDR3 is CASTNGRDYEQYF. DNA of the CDR3: TGTGCCAGCACCAATGGACGGGACTACGAGCAGTACTTC.

This clonotype was recorded a few times. The genes are TRBV2 and TRBJ1-1; TRBD1 might be the D (5 bases). V was cut by 4 bases and J by 4 bases, with 13 bases left in between. The CDR3 sequence is 14 residues long. Germline assignment: CDR1 SNHLY and CDR2 FYNNEI. In DNA, the CDR3 is TGTGCCAGCAGTGGCCAGGGCTTGTCCACTGAAGCTTTCTTT. It is translated as CASSGQGLSTEAFF.

This rearrangement joins TRBV19 to TRBJ1-6; D gene uncertain. Per the germline V gene, CDR1 is LNHDA and CDR2 is SQIVND (reference sequence). The CDR3 contains 15 residues. V was shortened by 5 bases and J by 10 bases, with 18 bases between the two germline ends. The CDR3 nucleotides read TGTGCCAGTAGTCCCCTCTCGGGGTTTAACTCACCCCTCCACTTT. Its translation is CASSPLSGFNSPLHF.

V is TRBV5-4 and J is TRBJ2-1; 11 bases line up with TRBD2. V was clipped by 4 bases and J by 4 bases; unmatched bases: 13. CDR1 and CDR2 (germline): SGHNT, YYREEE (reference sequence). CDR3 length: 18 residues. DNA for the CDR3: TGTGCCAGCAGCGTCTTTAGCGGGGGGGCCTTGGGTTACAATGAGCAGTTCTTC. Its translation: CASSVFSGGALGYNEQFF.

This clonotype appeared a single time. This chain links TRBV7-3 with TRBJ1-4; D unresolved. Trimming pared 1 base from V and 5 bases from J, leaving 5 bases between. Looked up from germline, CDR1 is SGHTA and CDR2 is FQGTGA. This CDR3 has 13 amino acids. The CDR3 reads CASSLRGNEKLFF. CDR3 bases: TGTGCCAGCAGCTTAAGAGGGAATGAAAAACTGTTTTTT.

This clonotype has more than one count but fewer than ten. This chain joins TRBV24-1 and TRBJ2-1; D gene uncertain. The CDR3 loop spans 14 amino acids. The germline V and J ends were trimmed by 5 bases and 0 bases, with 7 bases remaining between them. CDR1 and CDR2 from the germline V gene are KGHDR and SFDVKD. CDR3 nucleotide sequence: TGTGCCACCAGTGGCCAGGACTCCTACAATGAGCAGTTCTTC. It translates to CATSGQDSYNEQFF.

The chain couples TRBV10-1 to TRBJ2-5; TRBD1 matches at 7 bases. The germline V gene encodes CDR1 WNHNN and CDR2 SYGVQD (reference sequence). This CDR3 is built from 13 residues. Germline trimming cut 2 bases from V and 7 bases from J; bases unmatched to any gene: 4. Here the CDR3 DNA reads TGCGCCAGCAGTGAGAGACAGGGAAGGACCCAGTACTTC. Amino acid sequence: CASSERQGRTQYF.

The rearrangement uses TRBV11-3 and TRBJ2-7, with 10 positions matching TRBD1. Germline-derived CDR1 and CDR2 are SGHNT and YENEEA. The CDR3 length is 16 residues. V lost 1 base and J lost 2; bases outside the gene matches: 5. The CDR3 sequence: CASSLGGQGFAYEQYF. CDR3 coding DNA: TGTGCCAGCAGCTTAGGGGGACAGGGGTTCGCCTACGAGCAGTACTTC.

The rearrangement joins TRBV28 to TRBJ2-7, with D perhaps matching TRBD2 (5 bases). The CDR3 covers 14 residues. The germline V gene encodes CDR1 MDHEN and CDR2 SYDVKM. V was pared by 3 bases and J by 4 bases, with 13 bases between. The CDR3 nucleotides are TGTGCCAGCAGTTTCTGGACGGGGAGTTACGAGCAGTACTTC. It is translated as CASSFWTGSYEQYF.

The chain links TRBV2 to TRBJ2-2; a weak D match, TRBD1 (5 bases). The CDR3 runs 13 residues. Germline-derived CDR1 and CDR2 are SNHLY and FYNNEI. Trimming cost V 7 bases and J 5 bases, with 11 bases left between them. This chain's CDR3 is CASTTELTGELFF. The CDR3 DNA sequence: TGTGCCAGCACGACAGAACTTACCGGGGAGCTGTTTTTT.

The chain has TRBV14 and TRBJ2-7; D is perhaps TRBD2 (6 bases). Germline V gives CDR1 SGHDN, CDR2 FVKESK. V lost 2 bases and J 0 bases, leaving 8 bases between the germline ends. This CDR3 has 14 amino acids. CDR3 nucleotides: TGTGCCAGCAGCCAAAGGACTAACTCCTACGAGCAGTACTTC. Residues: CASSQRTNSYEQYF.

V gene TRBV7-3 combines with J gene TRBJ1-6; TRBD1 aligns across 8 bases. The V gene end was trimmed by 5 bases and the J gene end by 10 bases; junction bases not matched to a gene: 7. The V gene's germline CDR1 is SGHTA and CDR2 FQGTGA. This CDR3 spans 14 amino acids. CDR3 in DNA: TGTGCCAGCAGCCTCGACAGGGGTGGCTCACCCCTCCACTTT. Protein product: CASSLDRGGSPLHF.

The chain couples TRBV7-2 to TRBJ2-1; no definite D call. This CDR3 spans 15 amino acids. Trimming removed 2 bases at V and 5 bases at J, with 13 bases between. Germline assignment: CDR1 SGHTA and CDR2 FQGNSA. In DNA form, the CDR3 reads TGTGCCAGCAGCTTAACCCAAGCGAACAACAATGAGCAGTTCTTC. Amino acid sequence: CASSLTQANNNEQFF. The full variable domain, rest sourced from reference TRBV7-2 and TRBJ2-1, is GAGVSQSPSNKVTEKGKDVELRCDPISGHTALYWYRQSLGQGLEFLIYFQGNSAPDKSGLPSDRFSAERTGGSVSTLTIQRTQQEDSAVYLCASSLTQANNNEQFFGPGTRLTVL.

This chain uses TRBV20-1 with TRBJ2-7, with a weak D call TRBD1 (5 bases). Trimming cost V 6 bases and J 0 bases, with 24 bases left between them. Germline CDR1 and CDR2: DFQATT and SNEGSKA (reference sequence). The CDR3 runs 17 residues. In DNA, the CDR3 is TGCAGTGCCTATAAAGGGGTGATAACCACCAGCTCCTACGAGCAGTACTTC. Translated: CSAYKGVITTSSYEQYF.

This sequence joins TRBV5-4 and TRBJ1-1; TRBD1 might be the D (6 bases). There are 14 residues in the CDR3. Per germline, CDR1 SGHNT and CDR2 YYREEE (reference sequence). Between the trimmed V and J ends, which lost 4 bases and 1 base, there was a span of 11 bases. CDR3 sequence: CASSRGGGNTEAFF. The CDR3 DNA reads TGTGCCAGCAGCAGGGGGGGAGGGAACACTGAAGCTTTCTTT.

The chain is built from TRBV12-1 and TRBJ2-3; the tabulated D call, TRBD1, remains unverified against the DNA. TRBV12-1 is listed as a pseudogene. This CDR3 is built from 16 residues. Written as DNA, the CDR3 is TGTGCCAGCAGCTTTGCTCAGCAGGGAATAACAGATACGCAGTATTTT. Amino acid sequence: CASSFAQQGITDTQYF.

The chain recombines TRBV6-5 with TRBJ2-2; D remains unclear. CDR1 is MNHEY and CDR2 is SVGAGI in the germline V gene. The CDR3 runs 15 residues. The germline V and J ends were trimmed by 0 bases and 5 bases, with 10 bases remaining between them. The CDR3 protein is CASSYSSPRTGELFF. As DNA, the CDR3 is TGTGCCAGCAGTTACTCGAGTCCTAGGACCGGGGAGCTGTTTTTT.

V and J are TRBV7-8 and TRBJ1-2, with D uncertain. CDR1 and CDR2 (germline): SGHVS, FQNEAQ. This CDR3 comprises 15 residues. Trimming removed 1 base at V and 10 bases at J, with 19 bases between. The CDR3 sequence is CASSLGVGYGGLYTF. The CDR3 coding sequence is TGTGCCAGCAGCTTAGGGGTTGGGTACGGAGGACTCTACACCTTC.

The chain carries TRBV11-2 and TRBJ1-2; TRBD1 aligns across 7 bases. This CDR3 spans 13 amino acids. The germline CDR1 and CDR2 sequences are SGHAT and FQNNGV. V shed 4 bases, J shed 6 bases, and the junction held 5 bases outside the gene matches. The CDR3 reads CASSSDRANGYTF. The DNA of the CDR3 is TGTGCCAGCAGCTCCGACAGGGCGAATGGCTACACCTTC.

The chain uses TRBV29-1 and TRBJ2-3; D tentatively fits TRBD1 or TRBD2 (6 bases each). V was clipped by 6 bases and J by 3 bases, with 10 bases between them. The CDR3 contains 12 residues. Germline V gene data show CDR1 as SQVTM and CDR2 as ANQGSEA. CDR3 in amino acids: CSVRRGTDTQYF. In DNA, the CDR3 is TGCAGCGTCCGGAGGGGGACAGATACGCAGTATTTT.

The chain recombines TRBV9 with TRBJ2-3; D gene ambiguous. V was pared by 1 base and J by 4 bases, with 10 bases between. Germline loops: CDR1 SGDLS, CDR2 YYNGEE. This CDR3 spans 14 amino acids. DNA for the CDR3: TGTGCCAGCAGCGTATCCCTAATCCCAGATACGCAGTATTTT. Protein product: CASSVSLIPDTQYF.

The rearrangement links TRBV20-1 to TRBJ2-3; 8 bases fit TRBD2. The CDR3 extends over 15 amino acids. In germline, CDR1 is DFQATT, CDR2 SNEGSKA (reference sequence). With V trimmed by 3 bases and J by 1 base, 6 bases remained unmatched. CDR3 in amino acids: CSARGTSPRTDTQYF. The CDR3 nucleotides are TGCAGTGCTAGGGGGACTAGTCCCCGCACAGATACGCAGTATTTT.

V usage is TRBV6-5 and J usage is TRBJ2-7; TRBD2 might be the D (6 bases). Germline lookup yields CDR1 MNHEY and CDR2 SVGAGI. The V and J ends lost 2 bases and 5 bases respectively, with 16 bases between them. The CDR3 extends over 15 amino acids. In DNA, the CDR3 is TGTGCCAGCAGTTACGGGACTGGGGGTAGAAACGAGCAGTACTTC. Residues: CASSYGTGGRNEQYF.

The rearrangement joins TRBV2 to TRBJ2-7, with D perhaps TRBD1 (6 bases). Trimming pared 10 bases from V and 0 bases from J, leaving 16 bases between. Germline CDR1 SNHLY, CDR2 FYNNEI. The CDR3 consists of 14 residues. CDR3 nucleotide sequence: TGTGCCACCTTTTTCGACAGGAGCTCCTACGAGCAGTACTTC. Translation gives CATFFDRSSYEQYF.

With regard to this clonotype: A junction boundary mismatches the germline segment, possibly from a read error. V and J are TRBV7-7 and TRBJ2-2; D is ambiguous. This CDR3 spans 14 amino acids. Germline-derived CDR1 and CDR2 are SSHAT and FNYEAQ (reference sequence). The CDR3 is CASSQMANTGELFF. The DNA for the CDR3 is TGTGCTAGCAGCCAAATGGCAAACACCGGGGAGCTGTTTTTT.

The rearrangement joins TRBV7-2 to TRBJ1-5, with 7 bases lining up with TRBD1. The trim removed 1 base at V and 1 base at J, leaving 1 base unmatched. The length of the CDR3 is 15 residues. Per the germline V gene, CDR1 is SGHTA and CDR2 is FQGNSA. The CDR3 DNA reads as TGTGCCAGCAGCTTAGACAGGGGCAGCAATCAGCCCCAGCATTTT. Amino acid sequence: CASSLDRGSNQPQHF.

This chain joins TRBV29-1 and TRBJ1-5; 7 nucleotides agree with TRBD1. V was clipped by 6 bases and J by 1 base; unmatched bases: 6. The germline gives CDR1 SQVTM, CDR2 ANQGSEA. CDR3 length: 14 residues. CDR3 in amino acids: CSVGDRLSNQPQHF. The CDR3 bases are TGCAGCGTAGGGGACAGATTGAGCAATCAGCCCCAGCATTTT.

The chain joins TRBV6-2 or TRBV6-3 to TRBJ2-7; 9 bases agree with TRBD2. The CDR3 length is 14 residues. The junction had 9 bases not matched to a gene; V was cut back by 6 bases and J by 6 bases. Germline V CDR1 and CDR2: MNHEY, SVGEGT. CDR3 nucleotide sequence: TGTGCCAGCAGACAAGGCGGGGGGGCCGCCGAGCAGTACTTC. It translates to CASRQGGGAAEQYF.